This record concerns one T cell receptor (beta chain) sequence. This sample was taken from a study of blood T cell repertoires in COVID-19. Study-wide context: Sites across the United States, Italy and Spain contributed samples from acute and convalescent COVID-19.

CDR3 length equals 20 residues. Trimming took off 3 bases at V and 4 bases at J, with 29 bases between the two ends. Clones were sequenced by immunoSEQ multiplex PCR, and TCRdb holds only the in-frame ones, with some missing. The sample holds about 80,000 clones; around 80% are singletons and the top ten take 21%. This TCR was sampled from a human donor in a cohort sampled during active COVID-19. The V and J genes are TRBV5-3 and TRBJ1-5; weak D call: TRBD1 (6 bases). TRBV5-3 is filed as an ORF, its function uncertain. Sequences were obtained from peripheral blood. The CDR3 spells CARSSKPETGRHPGNQPQHF. The DNA for the CDR3 is TGTGCCAGAAGCTCAAAGCCCGAGACAGGACGCCACCCCGGGAATCAGCCCCAGCATTTT.